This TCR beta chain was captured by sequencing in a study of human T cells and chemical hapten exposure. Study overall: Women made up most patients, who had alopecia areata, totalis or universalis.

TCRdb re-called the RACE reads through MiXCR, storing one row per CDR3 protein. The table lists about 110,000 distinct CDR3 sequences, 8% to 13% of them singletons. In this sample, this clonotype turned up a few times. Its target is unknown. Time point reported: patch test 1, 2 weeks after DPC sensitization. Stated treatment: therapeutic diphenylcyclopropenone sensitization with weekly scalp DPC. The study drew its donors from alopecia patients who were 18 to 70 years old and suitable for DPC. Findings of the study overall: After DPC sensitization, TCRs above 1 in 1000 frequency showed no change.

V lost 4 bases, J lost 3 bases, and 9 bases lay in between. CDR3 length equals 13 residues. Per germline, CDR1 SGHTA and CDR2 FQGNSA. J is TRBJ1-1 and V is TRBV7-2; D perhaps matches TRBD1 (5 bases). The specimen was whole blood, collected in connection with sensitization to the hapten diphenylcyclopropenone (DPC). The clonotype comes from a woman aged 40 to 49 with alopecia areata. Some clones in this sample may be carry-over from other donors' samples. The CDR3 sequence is CASSYQGDTEAFF. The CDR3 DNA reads TGTGCCAGCAGCTATCAAGGGGACACTGAAGCTTTCTTT.